The present entry profiles one T cell receptor beta chain with its context. What it binds is unknown. Trimming removed 4 bases from V and 2 bases from J, with 13 bases in between. CDR3 length equals 14 residues. CDR1 is SGHDT and CDR2 is YYEEEE in the germline V gene. Barcoded TCR alpha and TCR beta cDNA libraries with UMIs came from 5'RACE using constant-segment primers. TCRdb ran MiXCR on the 5' RACE reads and lists one entry per CDR3 protein. Here the sample spans about 440,000 distinct CDR3 sequences, roughly 20% being singletons. The data are from a study of T-cell memory formation after mild COVID-19. Overall study findings and caveats: A subset of responding clones appeared in pre-infection memory, suggesting cross-reactive memory joined.

Material: PBMCs or a T cell subset sorted from them (not recorded which). This sequence originates from an adult woman who had mild COVID-19 (a few samples of this study predate the infection). Cell type and time point are not known. J is TRBJ2-7 and V is TRBV5-6; maybe TRBD2 (6 bases). CDR3 sequence: CASSDLARTYEQYF. In DNA, the CDR3 is TGTGCCAGCAGCGACCTAGCGCGAACCTACGAGCAGTACTTC.